This passage covers 25 T cell receptor beta chains from one sample sequenced in a study of OX40 agonist ivuxolimab in advanced cancers. Assay: immunoSEQ multiplex PCR; the TCRdb copy retains only in-frame clones and omits some. The sample includes 68,000 or so clones, 80% to 85% of them seen just once. The sequencing used CD4+ or CD8+ T cells sorted from blood, collected in a trial of the OX40 agonist ivuxolimab. These receptors were taken from an adult with an advanced solid tumor such as melanoma, head and neck, liver or kidney cancer.

The rearrangement links TRBV30 to TRBJ1-5; 7 nucleotides match TRBD1. This CDR3 has 14 amino acids. V dropped 5 bases and J dropped 7; count of bases not matched to a gene: 11. Germline V gene lookup returns CDR1 GTSNPN and CDR2 SVGIG (reference sequence). CDR3 DNA sequence: TGTGCCTGGGCGCTAAGTACAGGGGAACAGCCCCAGCATTTT. Protein sequence: CAWALSTGEQPQHF.

The rearrangement joins TRBV4-1 to TRBJ2-7; TRBD2 aligns across 7 bases. The CDR3 totals 17 residues. Per germline, CDR1 MGHRA and CDR2 YSYEKL. V dropped 0 bases and J dropped 4; count of bases not matched to a gene: 12. The CDR3 region has the DNA TGCGCCAGCAGCCAAGATTTCGCTAGCGGTAGTTTGTACGAGCAGTACTTC. Protein sequence: CASSQDFASGSLYEQYF.

This chain links TRBV7-9 with TRBJ1-4; D may be TRBD1 (6 bases). CDR1 is SEHNR and CDR2 is FQNEAQ in the germline V gene (reference sequence). The CDR3 is made up of 16 amino acids. Trimming left V 5 bases short and J 7 bases short, with 20 bases between. CDR3 protein: CASSHPGGGNGEKLFF. In DNA, the CDR3 is TGTGCCAGCAGCCACCCGGGGGGGGGCAATGGTGAAAAACTGTTTTTT.

The V gene is TRBV28, the J gene TRBJ1-5, with D unresolved. The V gene's germline CDR1 is MDHEN and CDR2 SYDVKM. The CDR3 consists of 16 residues. The V gene lost 6 bases and the J gene lost 5 bases, with 20 bases spanning the gap. This CDR3 is CASSPPRVGGYQPQHF. CDR3 bases: TGTGCCAGCAGCCCCCCCCGGGTTGGAGGATATCAGCCCCAGCATTTT.

The J gene is TRBJ1-5, the V gene TRBV9; no clear D gene. V was trimmed by 3 bases and J by 7 bases, leaving 14 bases between them. The germline V gene encodes CDR1 SGDLS and CDR2 YYNGEE. The CDR3 spans 14 residues. CDR3 region: CASSAGPDLQPQHF. The DNA of the CDR3 is TGTGCCAGCAGCGCCGGCCCCGACCTCCAGCCCCAGCATTTT.

V usage is TRBV7-7 and J usage is TRBJ2-5; the D call may be TRBD1 or TRBD2 (5 bases each). CDR1 is SSHAT and CDR2 is FNYEAQ in the germline V gene (reference sequence). The ends were cut back, 1 base at V and 8 bases at J, with 14 bases in the middle. This CDR3 comprises 14 residues. DNA for the CDR3: TGTGCCAGCAGCTTAGAATCGGGGCATCAAACCCAGTACTTC. Residues: CASSLESGHQTQYF.

V and J are TRBV28 and TRBJ2-3; TRBD2 matches 9 bases. This CDR3 spans 15 amino acids. Germline CDR1 and CDR2: MDHEN and SYDVKM. V gave up 4 bases and J gave up 4 bases; unmatched junction bases: 6. The CDR3 sequence: CASSSRLADSDTQYF. CDR3 coding DNA: TGTGCCAGCAGTTCCCGACTAGCGGACTCAGATACGCAGTATTTT.

The V call is TRBV18, the J call TRBJ1-4; D call uncertain. The length of the CDR3 is 14 residues. Trimming stripped 0 bases from V and 8 bases from J, with 10 bases between. CDR1 is KGHSH, CDR2 LQKENI, per germline. The CDR3: CASSPPGLDEKLFF. The CDR3 DNA sequence: TGTGCCAGCTCACCACCGGGGTTGGACGAAAAACTGTTTTTT. Combining the CDR3 with reference TRBV18 and TRBJ1-4 gives the whole variable domain NAGVMQNPRHLVRRRGQEARLRCSPMKGHSHVYWYRQLPEEGLKFMVYLQKENIIDESGMPKERFSAEFPKEGPSILRIQQVVRGDSAAYFCASSPPGLDEKLFFGSGTQLSVL.

This clone occurred once. V usage is TRBV14 and J usage is TRBJ1-1; D call uncertain. This CDR3 has 15 amino acids. Germline V CDR1 and CDR2: SGHDN, FVKESK. Deletions cut 1 base from V and 6 bases from J, with 15 bases between. CDR3 sequence reads: CASSQGGSKGAEAFF. The CDR3, as DNA: TGTGCCAGCAGCCAAGGAGGGTCAAAGGGAGCTGAAGCTTTCTTT.

The V call is TRBV30, the J call TRBJ1-1; D is perhaps TRBD1 (5 bases). Germline CDR1 reads GTSNPN; CDR2 reads SVGIG (reference sequence). V shed 5 bases and J shed 6 bases, with 16 bases lying between them. This CDR3 spans 13 amino acids. The CDR3 region has the DNA TGTGCCTGGGGAGGCAGAGGGGAATCTGAAGCTTTCTTT. As protein: CAWGGRGESEAFF. Together with reference TRBV30 and TRBJ1-1, the CDR3 gives the full variable domain: SQTIHQWPATLVQPVGSPLSLECTVEGTSNPNLYWYRQAAGRGLQLLFYSVGIGQISSEVPQNLSASRPQDRQFILSSKKLLLSDSGFYLCAWGGRGESEAFFGQGTRLTVV.

This clone was seen just once. The chain combines TRBV19 with TRBJ2-1; TRBD2 aligns across 10 bases. V lost 6 bases, J lost 6 bases, and 20 bases stayed unmatched. The CDR3 has 19 amino acids. Looked up from germline, CDR1 is LNHDA and CDR2 is SQIVND (reference sequence). CDR3 protein: CASRWSEGASGSRVNEQFF. In nucleotides, the CDR3 is TGTGCCAGTAGATGGTCCGAAGGGGCTAGCGGGAGTAGGGTCAATGAGCAGTTCTTC.

This chain joins TRBV18 and TRBJ1-2, with TRBD1 identical over 7 bases. The germline V gene encodes CDR1 KGHSH and CDR2 LQKENI. V shed 3 bases, J shed 7 bases, and the junction held 14 bases outside the gene matches. CDR3 length: 16 residues. Here the CDR3 reads CASSPQSTGLISGYTF. For the CDR3, the DNA is TGTGCCAGCTCACCGCAATCGACAGGGCTAATCTCTGGCTACACCTTC. The whole variable domain, filled in from reference TRBV18 and TRBJ1-2, reads NAGVMQNPRHLVRRRGQEARLRCSPMKGHSHVYWYRQLPEEGLKFMVYLQKENIIDESGMPKERFSAEFPKEGPSILRIQQVVRGDSAAYFCASSPQSTGLISGYTFGSGTRLTVV.

This chain links TRBV5-1 with TRBJ2-7; D could derive from TRBD1 or TRBD2 (5 bases each). CDR1 and CDR2 (germline): SGHRS, YFSETQ. CDR3 length: 15 amino acids. V was pared by 4 bases and J by 1 base, with 15 bases between. The CDR3 sequence is CASSPRGAQSYEQYF. CDR3 DNA sequence: TGCGCCAGCAGCCCCCGAGGGGCTCAGTCCTACGAGCAGTACTTC.

CDR3 bases: TGTGCCAGCAGTGAATCCGGGGCGCGGGCCAAAAACATTCAGTACTTC. Translated: CASSESGARAKNIQYF. The chain uses TRBV6-1 and TRBJ2-4; either TRBD1 or TRBD2 may supply D (5 bases each). Trimming removed 2 bases from V and 1 base from J, with 12 bases in between. The CDR3 loop spans 16 amino acids. Germline CDR1 is MNHNS and CDR2 is SASEGT.

V is TRBV18 and J is TRBJ2-5; D is ambiguous. Germline V gene data show CDR1 as KGHSH and CDR2 as LQKENI. The CDR3 extends over 13 amino acids. The ends were cut back, 6 bases at V and 1 base at J, with 9 bases in the middle. The CDR3 DNA sequence: TGTGCCAGCTCCCAGCTCCCCCAAGAGACCCAGTACTTC. This translates into CASSQLPQETQYF.

As DNA, the CDR3 is TGTGCCAGTATGGGTTCGACGGCTCCAACCACAGATACGCAGTATTTT. Amino acids: CASMGSTAPTTDTQYF. The chain links TRBV19 to TRBJ2-3; D unresolved. Germline V gives CDR1 LNHDA, CDR2 SQIVND (reference sequence). The CDR3 extends over 16 amino acids. V lost 7 bases, J lost 2 bases, and 19 bases lay in between.

The V call is TRBV7-7, the J call TRBJ2-7; D may be TRBD2 (6 bases). Germline CDR1 is SSHAT and CDR2 is FNYEAQ (reference sequence). The V and J ends lost 9 bases and 5 bases respectively, with 17 bases between them. The CDR3 has 13 amino acids. Here the CDR3 DNA reads TGTGCCAGACCCGGGACTGGGGCCAACGAGCAGTACTTC. It codes for CARPGTGANEQYF.

The V and J genes are TRBV4-1 and TRBJ1-1, with 11 bases that match TRBD1. Trimming at V came to 4 bases and at J to 4 bases, leaving 2 bases not matched to a gene. CDR3 length equals 14 residues. Germline V lookup: CDR1 MGHRA, CDR2 YSYEKL. CDR3 sequence (DNA): TGCGCCAGCAGCCCGGGACAGGGGGGCACTGAAGCTTTCTTT. Translation gives CASSPGQGGTEAFF.

The chain joins TRBV7-9 to TRBJ2-1, with a possible D match to TRBD1 (5 bases). CDR3 length: 15 amino acids. Germline V gene sequence: CDR1 SEHNR, CDR2 FQNEAQ (reference sequence). The V end lost 5 bases, the J end lost 4 bases, and 15 bases lay between the germline ends. The DNA of the CDR3 is TGTGCCAGCAGCCCGGCAGGGTTTTTTTACAATGAGCAGTTCTTC. This sequence encodes CASSPAGFFYNEQFF.

The rearrangement joins TRBV11-2 to TRBJ2-7, with 7 bases lining up with TRBD2. Germline CDR1 is SGHAT and CDR2 is FQNNGV. The CDR3 contains 14 residues. V shed 3 bases and J 0 bases; nucleotides not matched to a gene: 2. The CDR3 region is CASSFRGDSYEQYV. The CDR3 DNA is TGTGCCAGCAGCTTTCGGGGGGACTCCTACGAGCAGTACGTC.

V gene TRBV2 combines with J gene TRBJ1-1; D might be TRBD1 (6 bases). V lost 7 bases, J lost 1 base, and 10 bases lay in between. Germline loops: CDR1 SNHLY, CDR2 FYNNEI. This CDR3 contains 13 residues. The chain's CDR3 is CASKADRNTEAFF. Written as DNA, the CDR3 is TGTGCCAGCAAAGCGGACAGGAACACTGAAGCTTTCTTT.

The rearrangement links TRBV5-1 to TRBJ2-7; 7 bases agree with TRBD1. Germline V lookup: CDR1 SGHRS, CDR2 YFSETQ. Trimming removed 0 bases from V and 4 bases from J; junction bases left unmatched: 1. There are 13 residues in the CDR3. For the CDR3, the DNA is TGCGCCAGCAGCTTGGCGGGACAGTACGAGCAGTACTTC. Its protein is CASSLAGQYEQYF.

This clone appeared many times. The CDR3 is CASSQSSLPVTEAFF. In DNA, the CDR3 is TGCGCCAGCAGTCAATCGTCACTACCAGTAACTGAAGCTTTCTTT. The V call is TRBV23-1, the J call TRBJ1-1; D is undetermined. TRBV23-1 is reported as an ORF; its role is uncertain. The V gene lost 0 bases and the J gene lost 5 bases, with 13 bases spanning the gap. The CDR3 length is 15 residues.

The CDR3 DNA sequence: TGTGCCAGCAGCCAAGAGGCTGGGGGGTACAATGAGCAGTTCTTC. This encodes CASSQEAGGYNEQFF. The chain joins TRBV14 to TRBJ2-1; D possibly corresponds to TRBD2 (6 bases). The V end lost 0 bases, the J end lost 4 bases, and 10 bases lay between the germline ends. The CDR3 sequence is 15 residues long. Germline CDR1 reads SGHDN; CDR2 reads FVKESK.

This clone was counted once. The chain employs TRBV19 and TRBJ2-5, with TRBD2 as a possible D gene (5 bases). Per the germline V gene, CDR1 is LNHDA and CDR2 is SQIVND (reference sequence). Trimming took 6 bases from V and 2 from J, leaving 16 bases between them. This CDR3 has 15 residues. The CDR3 DNA sequence: TGTGCCAGTAGCACTACTCGGTGGACTCAAGAGACCCAGTACTTC. Its translation is CASSTTRWTQETQYF. Supplemented by reference TRBV19 and TRBJ2-5, the full variable domain reads DGGITQSPKYLFRKEGQNVTLSCEQNLNHDAMYWYRQDPGQGLRLIYYSQIVNDFQKGDIAEGYSVSREKKESFPLTVTSAQKNPTAFYLCASSTTRWTQETQYFGPGTRLLVL.